The sequence of this T cell receptor beta chain was determined in a study of control samples from healthy donors and cancer patients. The CDR3 totals 18 residues. The V end was cut by 6 bases, the J end by 8 bases, with 27 bases between. Germline-derived CDR1 and CDR2 are KGHDR and SFDVKD. Libraries were prepared by immunoSEQ multiplex PCR; TCRdb keeps only in-frame clonotypes and omits some of them. The table records about 110,000 clones, just over 90% of them present only once. Sequences were obtained from blood. This clonotype was obtained from a young woman in good health. The chain recombines TRBV24-1 with TRBJ1-4; maybe TRBD1 (5 bases). The CDR3 coding sequence is TGTGCCACCAGTACTAAAAGGGGCCCATGGGAGAATAGGGAAAAACTGTTTTTT. It translates to CATSTKRGPWENREKLFF.